These 15 T cell receptor beta chains were all obtained from the same sample, sequenced in a study of blood T cell repertoires in COVID-19. Measured with immunoSEQ multiplex PCR; TCRdb has only the in-frame clones, and not every one. The sample contains 95,000 to 150,000 clones, around 70% of which appear only once. The sequenced sample was peripheral blood. The receptors were gathered from a man in his fifties or sixties with acute or convalescent COVID-19.

The V and J genes are TRBV4-1 and TRBJ2-1; 7 bases agree with TRBD1. Germline-derived CDR1 and CDR2 are MGHRA and YSYEKL. This CDR3 comprises 20 residues. The junction had 27 bases not matched to a gene; V was cut back by 4 bases and J by 9 bases. The CDR3 sequence: CASSPYPLPLDRAVQGEQFF. The CDR3 bases are TGCGCCAGCAGCCCTTATCCTCTCCCTCTTGACAGGGCGGTCCAGGGTGAGCAGTTCTTC.

This sequence joins TRBV24-1 and TRBJ1-5; TRBD1 is a possible D gene (5 bases). Trimming cost V 5 bases and J 2 bases, with 9 bases left between them. The V gene's germline CDR1 is KGHDR and CDR2 SFDVKD. There are 14 residues in the CDR3. The CDR3 protein is CATSVEGGNQPQHF. CDR3 DNA sequence: TGTGCCACCAGTGTAGAAGGGGGCAATCAGCCCCAGCATTTT.

This chain joins TRBV5-1 and TRBJ2-5; the match to TRBD1 covers 11 bases. From germline, CDR1 is SGHRS and CDR2 YFSETQ. This CDR3 has 13 residues. V gave up 4 bases and J gave up 5 bases; unmatched junction bases: 1. The CDR3 DNA sequence: TGCGCCAGCAGCGGGACAGGGGGGGAGACCCAGTACTTC. Protein product: CASSGTGGETQYF.

CDR3 amino acids: CASSLSGGNQPQHF. The CDR3 bases are TGTGCCAGCAGCTTATCAGGGGGCAATCAGCCCCAGCATTTT. This chain links TRBV7-2 with TRBJ1-5; D possibly corresponds to TRBD1 (6 bases). Germline V lookup: CDR1 SGHTA, CDR2 FQGNSA. The CDR3 totals 14 residues. V was cut by 2 bases and J by 2 bases, with 7 bases left in between.

CDR3 in DNA: TGTGCCAGCAGCCAGCTGCGATACAATGAGCAGTTCTTC. Amino acid sequence: CASSQLRYNEQFF. The V call is TRBV4-2, the J call TRBJ2-1; unclear D gene. Trimming stripped 3 bases from V and 4 bases from J, with 7 bases between. CDR1 is LGHNA and CDR2 is YNFKEQ in the germline V gene. There are 13 residues in the CDR3.

The gene calls are TRBV19 and TRBJ1-1, with 8 bases that match TRBD1. Per the germline V gene, CDR1 is LNHDA and CDR2 is SQIVND (reference sequence). V shed 5 bases, J shed 1 base, and the junction held 6 bases outside the gene matches. The CDR3 is 15 residues long. The CDR3 region has the DNA TGTGCCAGTAGTCTTAACAGGGGGAGGAACACTGAAGCTTTCTTT. Encoded protein: CASSLNRGRNTEAFF.

This clone showed up just once. This chain connects TRBV10-1 to TRBJ1-1; no definite D call. Trimming took off 6 bases at V and 0 bases at J, with 8 bases between the two ends. CDR3 size: 13 residues. From germline, CDR1 is WNHNN and CDR2 SYGVQD (reference sequence). CDR3 nucleotides: TGCGCCAGCAGCGCCGGGATGAACACTGAAGCTTTCTTT. Amino acid sequence: CASSAGMNTEAFF.

This clone has a handful of counts. CDR3 in amino acids: CATSGSPGSGANVLTF. In DNA, the CDR3 is TGTGCCACCAGCGGGAGTCCCGGATCTGGGGCCAACGTCCTGACTTTC. The chain has TRBV15 and TRBJ2-6; D is perhaps TRBD2 (5 bases). The CDR3 consists of 16 residues. Germline V gene lookup returns CDR1 LNHNV and CDR2 YYDKDF (reference sequence). V shed 5 bases and J shed 1 base, with 12 bases lying between them. The full variable domain, with the rest looked up from reference TRBV15 and TRBJ2-6, is DAMVIQNPRYQVTQFGKPVTLSCSQTLNHNVMYWYQQKSSQAPKLLFHYYDKDFNNEADTPDNFQSRRPNTSFCFLDIRSPGLGDTAMYLCATSGSPGSGANVLTFGAGSRLTVL.

Turning to this clone: One end of the junction fails to match germline, which may point to a read error. The chain recombines TRBV9 with TRBJ1-6, with D tentatively TRBD1 (5 bases). Germline values: CDR1 SGDLS, CDR2 YYNGEE. The CDR3 extends over 15 amino acids. The CDR3 region is CASSVLRDGGSALHF. CDR3 sequence (DNA): TGTGCCAGCAGCGTACTACGGGACGGGGGTTCAGCCCTCCACTTT.

This clone appeared once. This sequence joins TRBV6-5 and TRBJ1-2, with D possibly matching TRBD1 (5 bases). Germline lookup yields CDR1 MNHEY and CDR2 SVGAGI. Trimming removed 7 bases at V and 2 bases at J, with 11 bases between. This CDR3 is 13 amino acids long. The chain's CDR3 is CASTGHLNYGYTF. The CDR3 DNA follows: TGTGCCAGCACCGGACACCTCAACTATGGCTACACCTTC.

The chain is built from TRBV18 and TRBJ2-3, with 7 bases matching TRBD2. The CDR3 covers 16 residues. The germline V gene has CDR1 KGHSH and CDR2 LQKENI. V shed 6 bases and J 2 bases; nucleotides not matched to a gene: 11. The chain's CDR3 is CASSQASGYLTDTQYF. The CDR3 nucleotides read TGTGCCAGCTCGCAAGCTAGCGGCTACCTCACAGATACGCAGTATTTT. Using reference TRBV18 and TRBJ2-3 for the parts outside the CDR3, the full variable domain is NAGVMQNPRHLVRRRGQEARLRCSPMKGHSHVYWYRQLPEEGLKFMVYLQKENIIDESGMPKERFSAEFPKEGPSILRIQQVVRGDSAAYFCASSQASGYLTDTQYFGPGTRLTVL.

J is TRBJ1-1 and V is TRBV18; D ambiguous. The CDR3 sequence is 12 residues long. Germline V gives CDR1 KGHSH, CDR2 LQKENI. V lost 3 bases and J 6 bases, leaving 8 bases between the germline ends. The CDR3 loop reads CASSPTASEAFF. CDR3 DNA sequence: TGTGCCAGCTCACCGACTGCTTCTGAAGCTTTCTTT.

This chain links TRBV19 with TRBJ1-3; D gene ambiguous. Per germline, CDR1 LNHDA and CDR2 SQIVND (reference sequence). Deletions cut 0 bases from V and 0 bases from J, with 12 bases between. CDR3 length equals 17 residues. The CDR3 bases are TGTGCCAGTAGTATAGATCCAAGGAGGAGCTCTGGAAACACCATATATTTT. Translation: CASSIDPRRSSGNTIYF.

The chain is built from TRBV21-1 and TRBJ2-2; the table's D call, TRBD2, has no DNA check behind it. TRBV21-1 is described as a pseudogene. The CDR3 length is 16 residues. The CDR3 DNA is TGTGCCAGCAGCAAGCCTAGTGGACTCAACACCGGGGAGCTGTTTTTT. It codes for CASSKPSGLNTGELFF.

The gene calls are TRBV2 and TRBJ1-5; D is uncertain. The CDR3 length is 13 residues. The germline V and J ends were trimmed by 7 bases and 0 bases, with 7 bases remaining between them. Per germline, CDR1 SNHLY and CDR2 FYNNEI. In DNA form, the CDR3 reads TGTGCCAGCAAACGGGATAGCAATCAGCCCCAGCATTTT. Amino acids: CASKRDSNQPQHF. The full variable domain, its missing parts supplied by reference TRBV2 and TRBJ1-5, is EPEVTQTPSHQVTQMGQEVILRCVPISNHLYFYWYRQILGQKVEFLVSFYNNEISEKSEIFDDQFSVERPDGSNFTLKIRSTKLEDSAMYFCASKRDSNQPQHFGDGTRLSIL.